Below are 22 T cell receptor beta chains sequenced from a single sample in a study of blood T cell repertoires in COVID-19. Here immunoSEQ multiplex PCR was the method, and the copy in TCRdb shows in-frame clones only, minus some. The data show around 21,000 clones, around nine tenths seen once. The sequenced sample consisted of peripheral blood. The source of these receptors is a human donor in a cohort sampled during active COVID-19.

The chain recombines TRBV13 with TRBJ1-2, with TRBD1 identical over 9 bases. The CDR3 is made up of 15 amino acids. Trimming at V came to 3 bases and at J to 4 bases, leaving 6 bases not matched to a gene. The germline CDR1 and CDR2 sequences are PRHDT and FYEKMQ (reference sequence). The CDR3 here is CASSLGQGPSYGYTF. The CDR3 DNA is TGTGCCAGCAGCTTGGGACAGGGACCTTCCTATGGCTACACCTTC.

CDR3 loop: CASRQGNQPQHF. For the CDR3, the DNA is TGTGCCAGCCGACAGGGGAATCAGCCCCAGCATTTT. This sequence joins TRBV6-5 and TRBJ1-5, with 8 positions matching TRBD1. V shed 8 bases, J shed 4 bases, and the junction held 1 base outside the gene matches. CDR1 is MNHEY and CDR2 is SVGAGI in the germline V gene. This CDR3 has 12 residues.

This clone has a handful of counts. V is TRBV27 and J is TRBJ1-2; D is unresolved. Germline V gives CDR1 MNHEY, CDR2 SMNVEV (reference sequence). V was shortened by 10 bases and J by 0 bases, with 9 bases between the two germline ends. The CDR3 has 12 residues. CDR3 sequence reads: CATGGANYGYTF. CDR3 sequence (DNA): TGTGCCACCGGCGGGGCTAACTATGGCTACACCTTC.

The rearrangement joins TRBV9 to TRBJ2-3; TRBD2 might be the D (5 bases). The V end lost 2 bases, the J end lost 0 bases, and 16 bases lay between the germline ends. The CDR3 is made up of 17 amino acids. In germline, CDR1 is SGDLS, CDR2 YYNGEE. The CDR3 is CASSVGAGVPSTDTQYF. In nucleotides, the CDR3 is TGTGCCAGCAGCGTGGGCGCCGGGGTACCTAGCACAGATACGCAGTATTTT.

This chain connects TRBV30 to TRBJ1-5, with a tentative D call TRBD1 (6 bases). CDR3 length: 15 residues. V was clipped by 2 bases and J by 6 bases, with 17 bases between them. The germline CDR1 and CDR2 sequences are GTSNPN and SVGIG (reference sequence). The CDR3 is CAWSPTGLSRQPQHF. As DNA, the CDR3 is TGTGCCTGGAGTCCGACAGGCCTATCCCGTCAGCCCCAGCATTTT.

J is TRBJ1-6 and V is TRBV20-1, with a possible D match to TRBD1 (6 bases). Looked up from germline, CDR1 is DFQATT and CDR2 is SNEGSKA (reference sequence). The CDR3 covers 15 residues. With 3 bases removed from V and 6 bases from J, the gap between germline ends came to 15 bases. CDR3: CSASFEGDRNSPLHF. For the CDR3, the DNA is TGCAGTGCTAGTTTCGAGGGGGACCGTAATTCACCCCTCCACTTT.

The chain employs TRBV20-1 and TRBJ1-1; no clear D gene. The V end lost 3 bases, the J end lost 8 bases, and 10 bases lay between the germline ends. CDR1 and CDR2 (germline): DFQATT, SNEGSKA (reference sequence). This CDR3 contains 11 residues. The CDR3 nucleotides read TGCAGTGCTAGCGGGGAGGACGAAGCTTTCTTT. Its protein product is CSASGEDEAFF.

The chain joins TRBV6-5 to TRBJ2-5; TRBD1 might be the D (6 bases). Germline V gives CDR1 MNHEY, CDR2 SVGAGI. V gave up 0 bases and J gave up 3 bases, with 8 bases separating them. The CDR3 consists of 14 residues. CDR3 sequence reads: CASSYSGTKETQYF. CDR3 sequence (DNA): TGTGCCAGCAGTTACTCCGGGACAAAAGAGACCCAGTACTTC.

The chain joins TRBV19 to TRBJ1-2; D unclear. V lost 3 bases and J 8 bases, leaving 13 bases between the germline ends. Germline CDR1 is LNHDA and CDR2 is SQIVND (reference sequence). The CDR3 sequence is 13 residues long. The CDR3 DNA reads as TGTGCCAGTAGTATCGGGGAGGACTGGGGCTACACCTTC. Its translation: CASSIGEDWGYTF.

This sequence joins TRBV10-2 and TRBJ1-5, with D uncertain. V lost 2 bases, J lost 8 bases, and 16 bases lay in between. The CDR3 is 15 amino acids. The germline V gene has CDR1 WSHSY and CDR2 SAAADI. This CDR3 is CASSEGFGVPEPQHF. The CDR3 region has the DNA TGCGCCAGCAGTGAGGGATTCGGGGTTCCGGAGCCCCAGCATTTT.

The rearrangement links TRBV18 to TRBJ1-1, with D unclear. Trimming took off 4 bases at V and 1 base at J, with 10 bases between the two ends. Looked up from germline, CDR1 is KGHSH and CDR2 is LQKENI. CDR3 length: 14 amino acids. The CDR3 reads CASSRDTPNTEAFF. Written as DNA, the CDR3 is TGTGCCAGCTCACGAGACACACCGAACACTGAAGCTTTCTTT.

V and J are TRBV4-2 and TRBJ1-2, with 7 bases fitting TRBD1. V trimming: 5 bases; J trimming: 7 bases; junction bases outside the gene matches: 10. The CDR3 has 14 amino acids. Germline V CDR1 and CDR2: LGHNA, YNFKEQ. CDR3 protein: CASSTRQGSGGYTF. The CDR3, as DNA: TGTGCCAGCAGCACCCGACAGGGTTCGGGTGGCTACACCTTC.

CDR3 protein: CSASHSSVVLTDTQYF. In nucleotides, the CDR3 is TGCAGTGCTAGTCACAGCTCGGTCGTTCTTACAGATACGCAGTATTTT. V and J are TRBV20-1 and TRBJ2-3, with D unclear. CDR3 length: 16 amino acids. CDR1 is DFQATT and CDR2 is SNEGSKA in the germline V gene (reference sequence). The V end was cut by 3 bases, the J end by 3 bases, with 19 bases between.

V is TRBV19 and J is TRBJ1-5; 9 bases line up with TRBD1. The CDR3 sequence is 17 residues long. Germline CDR1 reads LNHDA; CDR2 reads SQIVND (reference sequence). V gave up 3 bases and J gave up 5 bases; unmatched junction bases: 11. The CDR3 region has the DNA TGTGCCAGTAGTATTGCACAGGGGGCTAGTTTTTATCAGCCCCAGCATTTT. It translates to CASSIAQGASFYQPQHF.

This clone appeared a few times. This chain joins TRBV12-3 or TRBV12-4 and TRBJ2-2; D may be TRBD2 (5 bases). The CDR3 runs to 13 residues. Trimming left V 7 bases short and J 4 bases short, with 10 bases between. The CDR3 loop is CASNPTSTGELFF. The CDR3 DNA follows: TGTGCCAGCAACCCCACTAGCACCGGGGAGCTGTTTTTT.

In nucleotides, the CDR3 is TGTGCCAGCAGCTATACACAGAACACTGAAGCTTTCTTT. The encoded protein is CASSYTQNTEAFF. The V call is TRBV7-8, the J call TRBJ1-1; D is unresolved. CDR3 length equals 13 residues. Germline V gene data show CDR1 as SGHVS and CDR2 as FQNEAQ. Deletions cut 4 bases from V and 1 base from J, with 7 bases between.

CDR3 residues: CASSPRTGATYEQYF. In nucleotides, the CDR3 is TGTGCCAGCAGCCCAAGGACAGGGGCCACCTACGAGCAGTACTTC. The chain is built from TRBV14 and TRBJ2-7; 9 nucleotides align to TRBD1. Losses at the gene ends were 4 bases for V and 2 bases for J; bases not matched to a gene: 6. Germline V gene lookup returns CDR1 SGHDN and CDR2 FVKESK. CDR3 length: 15 amino acids.

The V and J genes are TRBV18 and TRBJ2-1; D is perhaps TRBD1 (6 bases). The CDR3 totals 15 residues. CDR1 is KGHSH and CDR2 is LQKENI in the germline V gene. Trimming stripped 1 base from V and 5 bases from J, with 12 bases between. The DNA for the CDR3 is TGTGCCAGCTCACCACAGAAAAGACAGGACAATGAGCAGTTCTTC. Translated, it gives CASSPQKRQDNEQFF.

V gene TRBV5-1 combines with J gene TRBJ1-1; D is uncertain. Germline V gene data show CDR1 as SGHRS and CDR2 as YFSETQ. Trimming stripped 3 bases from V and 0 bases from J, with 12 bases between. This CDR3 is built from 15 residues. The CDR3 DNA reads TGCGCCAGCAGCTCGGCCGCGGGAATGAACACTGAAGCTTTCTTT. Amino acids: CASSSAAGMNTEAFF.

The genes are TRBV30 and TRBJ2-1, with 7 positions matching TRBD1. The CDR3 covers 13 residues. Germline CDR1 GTSNPN, CDR2 SVGIG (reference sequence). V was clipped by 3 bases and J by 3 bases; unmatched bases: 2. CDR3 sequence: CAWSRDSYNEQFF. The CDR3 coding sequence is TGTGCCTGGAGCCGGGACAGCTACAATGAGCAGTTCTTC. Full variable domain (rest looked up from reference TRBV30 and TRBJ2-1): SQTIHQWPATLVQPVGSPLSLECTVEGTSNPNLYWYRQAAGRGLQLLFYSVGIGQISSEVPQNLSASRPQDRQFILSSKKLLLSDSGFYLCAWSRDSYNEQFFGPGTRLTVL.

CDR3 in DNA: TGTGCCAGCAGCTTGAACCGGGACAGTTACAATGAGCAGTTCTTC. This sequence encodes CASSLNRDSYNEQFF. The rearrangement joins TRBV7-2 to TRBJ2-1, with 7 bases lining up with TRBD1. The CDR3 is made up of 15 amino acids. CDR1 and CDR2 from the germline V gene are SGHTA and FQGNSA. The J segment lost 4 bases and the V segment lost 3 bases, leaving 6 bases of the junction unmatched.

The J gene is TRBJ2-7, the V gene TRBV7-9; 8 nucleotides line up with TRBD1. The CDR3 is made up of 15 amino acids. V was pared by 5 bases and J by 0 bases, with 6 bases of the junction left unmatched. Germline V lookup: CDR1 SEHNR, CDR2 FQNEAQ (reference sequence). DNA for the CDR3: TGTGCCAGCAGCCTTCAGGGGGCGAGCTCCTACGAGCAGTACTTC. Amino acid sequence: CASSLQGASSYEQYF.